This passage covers 23 T cell receptor beta chains from one sample sequenced in a study of CD8 T cells in ankylosing spondylitis. TCRdb re-derived calls from the 5' RACE reads in MiXCR, one entry per CDR3 protein. The sample yields under 200,000 distinct CDR3 sequences, around 10% seen once. Sequencing was performed on blood, either unsorted or a sorted T cell fraction (not recorded which). Receptors were obtained from a male donor with ankylosing spondylitis or in good health (not recorded which).

The sample holds many counts of this clonotype. V usage is TRBV5-1 and J usage is TRBJ1-2; D unresolved. V gave up 3 bases and J gave up 4 bases, with 10 bases separating them. The V gene's germline CDR1 is SGHRS and CDR2 YFSETQ. The length of the CDR3 is 13 residues. CDR3 sequence: CASSSDGTYGYTF. Written as DNA, the CDR3 is TGCGCCAGCAGCTCCGACGGAACCTATGGCTACACCTTC. The complete variable domain, with remaining parts taken from reference TRBV5-1 and TRBJ1-2, reads KAGVTQTPRYLIKTRGQQVTLSCSPISGHRSVSWYQQTPGQGLQFLFEYFSETQRNKGNFPGRFSGRQFSNSRSEMNVSTLELGDSALYLCASSSDGTYGYTFGSGTRLTVV.

This clonotype was recorded many times. V gene TRBV2 combines with J gene TRBJ2-7; possible D gene TRBD1, 6 bases. CDR1 and CDR2 (germline): SNHLY, FYNNEI. V shed 1 base and J shed 0 bases, with 7 bases lying between them. This CDR3 is built from 14 residues. CDR3 coding DNA: TGTGCCAGCAGTGAAGGACAGGTCTCCTACGAGCAGTACTTC. It translates to CASSEGQVSYEQYF. Combining the CDR3 with reference TRBV2 and TRBJ2-7 gives the whole variable domain EPEVTQTPSHQVTQMGQEVILRCVPISNHLYFYWYRQILGQKVEFLVSFYNNEISEKSEIFDDQFSVERPDGSNFTLKIRSTKLEDSAMYFCASSEGQVSYEQYFGPGTRLTVT.

This clonotype was seen at least ten times. This chain connects TRBV6-6 to TRBJ2-1; the D gene is possibly TRBD1 (5 bases). Germline assignment: CDR1 MNHNY and CDR2 SVGAGI (reference sequence). V was shortened by 2 bases and J by 3 bases, with 5 bases between the two germline ends. This CDR3 is 13 amino acids long. CDR3 residues: CASSYDSYNEQFF. The CDR3 nucleotides are TGTGCCAGCAGTTACGACAGCTACAATGAGCAGTTCTTC.

The CDR3: CASSLFSGPKGPEKLFF. DNA for the CDR3: TGTGCCAGCAGTTTATTTTCTGGGCCCAAAGGACCTGAAAAACTGTTTTTT. The gene calls are TRBV27 and TRBJ1-4; D is unclear. With 1 base removed from V and 7 bases from J, the gap between germline ends came to 19 bases. From germline, CDR1 is MNHEY and CDR2 SMNVEV (reference sequence). This CDR3 has 17 residues.

This clonotype was found many times. The chain has TRBV7-9 and TRBJ2-7; 7 nucleotides align to TRBD2. V trimming: 2 bases; J trimming: 6 bases; junction bases outside the gene matches: 7. The V gene's germline CDR1 is SEHNR and CDR2 FQNEAQ (reference sequence). The CDR3 runs 14 residues. CDR3 nucleotides: TGTGCCAGCAGCTTAAAGGCGGGAGCCTTCGAGCAGTACTTC. Translated: CASSLKAGAFEQYF. Combining the CDR3 with reference TRBV7-9 and TRBJ2-7 gives the whole variable domain DTGVSQNPRHKITKRGQNVTFRCDPISEHNRLYWYRQTLGQGPEFLTYFQNEAQLEKSRLLSDRFSAERPKGSFSTLEIQRTEQGDSAMYLCASSLKAGAFEQYFGPGTRLTVT.

This clonotype was recorded a few times. This chain links TRBV20-1 with TRBJ2-3, with 7 bases matching TRBD1. With V trimmed by 5 bases and J by 10 bases, 9 bases remained unmatched. CDR1 and CDR2 from the germline V gene are DFQATT and SNEGSKA (reference sequence). This CDR3 region has 12 residues. CDR3 protein: CSAPHEGAAQYF. The DNA for the CDR3 is TGCAGTGCTCCCCACGAGGGGGCTGCGCAGTATTTT.

This clonotype was seen more than once but under ten times. This sequence joins TRBV7-2 and TRBJ1-6; TRBD1 might be the D (5 bases). There are 15 residues in the CDR3. With 2 bases removed from V and 7 bases from J, the gap between germline ends came to 12 bases. In germline, CDR1 is SGHTA, CDR2 FQGNSA. The CDR3 is CASSLLWGGNSPLHF. The CDR3 DNA follows: TGTGCCAGCAGCTTACTATGGGGGGGAAATTCACCCCTCCACTTT.

This clonotype has at least ten counts. An end of the junction does not agree with germline; a read error may underlie this. The DNA for the CDR3 is TGCGCCAGCAGCTGGGGGAACACTGAAGCTTTCTTT. Its translation is CASSWGNTEAFF. This chain uses TRBV3-1 with TRBJ1-1; no firm D call. Per germline, CDR1 LGHDT and CDR2 YNNKEL (reference sequence). The CDR3 consists of 12 residues.

V gene TRBV3-1 combines with J gene TRBJ1-5; a possible D gene is TRBD1 (6 bases). The CDR3 totals 18 residues. Per germline, CDR1 LGHDT and CDR2 YNNKEL (reference sequence). The V gene lost 0 bases and the J gene lost 0 bases, with 15 bases spanning the gap. The chain's CDR3 is CASSQEFRAGDSNQPQHF. DNA for the CDR3: TGTGCCAGCAGCCAAGAATTTCGCGCAGGGGATAGCAATCAGCCCCAGCATTTT.

V gene TRBV7-2 combines with J gene TRBJ1-5; D uncertain. Germline V gene lookup returns CDR1 SGHTA and CDR2 FQGNSA. The V end was cut by 5 bases, the J end by 7 bases, with 12 bases between. This CDR3 contains 13 residues. The CDR3 DNA reads as TGTGCCAGCAGCAAAGTAGGAGAACAGCCCCAGCATTTT. Protein product: CASSKVGEQPQHF.

The sample holds many counts of this clonotype. The gene calls are TRBV9 and TRBJ2-7; unclear D gene. V was clipped by 0 bases and J by 2 bases, with 12 bases between them. The CDR3 contains 15 residues. The germline V gene has CDR1 SGDLS and CDR2 YYNGEE. The CDR3 bases are TGTGCCAGCAGCGTAGGTGCAGGCCAAACCTACGAGCAGTACTTC. This sequence encodes CASSVGAGQTYEQYF.

This clonotype showed up just a few times. The chain couples TRBV12-3 or TRBV12-4 to TRBJ2-1, with 7 bases identical to TRBD2. The length of the CDR3 is 16 residues. Trimming took 0 bases from V and 2 from J; bases not matched to a gene: 4. The CDR3 loop is CASSLAGGVPYNEQFF. CDR3 nucleotides: TGTGCCAGCAGTTTAGCGGGAGGGGTTCCCTACAATGAGCAGTTCTTC.

The V call is TRBV7-9, the J call TRBJ1-1; D is perhaps TRBD1 (5 bases). The CDR3 runs to 14 residues. The V end lost 4 bases, the J end lost 1 base, and 10 bases lay between the germline ends. Germline-derived CDR1 and CDR2 are SEHNR and FQNEAQ (reference sequence). The CDR3 protein is CASSSYGGNTEAFF. CDR3 nucleotide sequence: TGTGCCAGCAGCTCCTACGGGGGGAACACTGAAGCTTTCTTT.

The chain joins TRBV5-1 to TRBJ2-7, with 14 bases matching TRBD2. CDR3 length: 17 amino acids. Trimming removed 2 bases from V and 3 bases from J; junction bases left unmatched: 7. Looked up from germline, CDR1 is SGHRS and CDR2 is YFSETQ. DNA of the CDR3: TGCGCCAGCAGCTTCGGACTAGCGGGGGGCCGGGGCTACGAGCAGTACTTC. Encoded protein: CASSFGLAGGRGYEQYF.

This chain uses TRBV11-2 with TRBJ1-1; possible D gene TRBD1, 6 bases. This CDR3 has 14 residues. V gave up 1 base and J gave up 8 bases, with 14 bases separating them. CDR1 and CDR2 (germline): SGHAT, FQNNGV. The CDR3 reads CASSLVGGRMEAFF. The CDR3, as DNA: TGTGCCAGCAGCTTAGTCGGGGGGCGGATGGAAGCTTTCTTT.

This clonotype appeared many times. The V call is TRBV15, the J call TRBJ2-1; 7 bases fit TRBD2. The CDR3 totals 15 residues. V lost 5 bases, J lost 8 bases, and 12 bases stayed unmatched. CDR1 and CDR2 (germline): LNHNV, YYDKDF (reference sequence). The CDR3 here is CATSVSRGLADEQFF. The CDR3 nucleotides are TGTGCCACCAGCGTATCAAGGGGTCTAGCGGATGAGCAGTTCTTC.

Points on this clonotype: The junction departs from the called germline gene at one end, perhaps through a read error. The CDR3 nucleotides read TGCGGCGTTGAGGGGGAAGATCAGCCCCAGCATTTT. It specifies CGVEGEDQPQHF. This chain joins TRBV29-1 and TRBJ1-5; D possibly corresponds to TRBD1 (6 bases). Germline CDR1 SQVTM, CDR2 ANQGSEA. The CDR3 loop spans 12 amino acids.

In its sample, this clonotype was seen many times. This chain joins TRBV5-1 and TRBJ2-7; D remains unclear. There are 13 residues in the CDR3. V gave up 0 bases and J gave up 4 bases, with 8 bases separating them. Germline V gene sequence: CDR1 SGHRS, CDR2 YFSETQ. As DNA, the CDR3 is TGCGCCAGCAGCTTGGCAGCTGCATACGAGCAGTACTTC. The encoded protein is CASSLAAAYEQYF.

V gene TRBV25-1 combines with J gene TRBJ1-6; a weak D match, TRBD1 (6 bases). The V end lost 3 bases, the J end lost 7 bases, and 7 bases lay between the germline ends. Germline V gene lookup returns CDR1 MGHDK and CDR2 SYGVNS. The CDR3 loop spans 13 amino acids. The chain's CDR3 is CASSEDRNSPLHF. The CDR3 DNA sequence: TGTGCCAGCAGTGAGGACAGAAATTCACCCCTCCACTTT.

The table lists this clonotype with many counts. The chain employs TRBV20-1 and TRBJ1-1; D remains ambiguous. V gave up 6 bases and J gave up 4 bases, with 12 bases separating them. This CDR3 has 12 residues. Germline V CDR1 and CDR2: DFQATT, SNEGSKA (reference sequence). The CDR3 sequence is CSASEVGTEAFF. CDR3 nucleotide sequence: TGCAGTGCCTCCGAAGTCGGCACTGAAGCTTTCTTT.

This clonotype was recorded many times. J is TRBJ2-1 and V is TRBV5-6, with 7 bases fitting TRBD2. With 0 bases clipped from V and 5 bases from J, the junction kept 11 bases outside the gene matches. The CDR3 length is 17 residues. The germline V gene has CDR1 SGHDT and CDR2 YYEEEE. CDR3 coding DNA: TGTGCCAGCAGCTTGGGTCCAGGTCTAGCGGCCAACAATGAGCAGTTCTTC. Translation: CASSLGPGLAANNEQFF.

In its sample, this clonotype was seen many times. This sequence joins TRBV5-1 and TRBJ2-2, with D uncertain. The CDR3 sequence is 16 residues long. The germline V gene encodes CDR1 SGHRS and CDR2 YFSETQ. Trimming cost V 0 bases and J 0 bases, with 9 bases left between them. The CDR3 reads CASSLAMGSNTGELFF. Written as DNA, the CDR3 is TGCGCCAGCAGCTTGGCCATGGGTTCGAACACCGGGGAGCTGTTTTTT.

V is TRBV6-1 and J is TRBJ2-7; either TRBD1 or TRBD2 may supply D (6 bases each). Trimming took 7 bases from V and 10 from J, leaving 29 bases between them. The CDR3 has 16 residues. Germline V gene lookup returns CDR1 MNHNS and CDR2 SASEGT. This CDR3 reads CASTPRGVSPPGDQYF. The CDR3 coding sequence is TGTGCCAGCACTCCAAGGGGGGTCTCTCCTCCCGGCGACCAGTACTTC.